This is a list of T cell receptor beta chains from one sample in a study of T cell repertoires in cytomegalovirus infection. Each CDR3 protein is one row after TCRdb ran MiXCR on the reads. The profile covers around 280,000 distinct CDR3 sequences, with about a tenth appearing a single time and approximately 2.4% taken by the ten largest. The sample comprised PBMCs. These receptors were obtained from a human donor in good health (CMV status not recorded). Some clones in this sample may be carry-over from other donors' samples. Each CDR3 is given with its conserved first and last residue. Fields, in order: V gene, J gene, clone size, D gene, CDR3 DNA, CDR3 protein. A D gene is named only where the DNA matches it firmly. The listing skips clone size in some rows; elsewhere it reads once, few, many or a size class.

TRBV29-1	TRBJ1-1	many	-	TGCAGCGTTGGAGGGACTGAAGCTTTCTTT	CSVGGTEAFF
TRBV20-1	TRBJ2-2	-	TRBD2	TGCAGTGTTCGACTAGCGGGCACCGGGGAGCTGTTTTTT	CSVRLAGTGELFF
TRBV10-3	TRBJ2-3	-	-	TGTGCCATCAGTGGCCCCGGTCAGGAAGATACGCAGTATTTT	CAISGPGQEDTQYF
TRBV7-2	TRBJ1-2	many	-	TGTGCCAGCAGCCCTAGCGGCTCGGACACCTATGGCTACACCTTC	CASSPSGSDTYGYTF
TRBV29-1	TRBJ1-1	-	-	TGCAGCGTTCTAAGGGGGGCGCGCACTGAAGCTTTCTTT	CSVLRGARTEAFF
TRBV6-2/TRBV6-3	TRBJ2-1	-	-	TGTGCCAGCAGACGGACTGTATACAATGAGCAGTTCTTC	CASRRTVYNEQFF
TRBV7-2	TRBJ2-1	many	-	TGTGCCAGCAGCTCGACATGGAGCTCCTACAATGAGCAGTTCTTC	CASSSTWSSYNEQFF
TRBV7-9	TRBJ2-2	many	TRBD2	TGTGCCAGCAGCACCCCGACTAGCGGGGTGAACACCGGGGAGCTGTTTTTT	CASSTPTSGVNTGELFF
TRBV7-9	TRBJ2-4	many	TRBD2	TGTGCCAGCAGCTTAGCGTCGGGGGAGGGCATTCAGTACTTC	CASSLASGEGIQYF
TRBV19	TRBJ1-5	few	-	TGTGCCAGTAGTATAGAGGGGAGGTTTAGCAATCAGCCCCAGCATTTT	CASSIEGRFSNQPQHF
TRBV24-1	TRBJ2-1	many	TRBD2	TGTGCCACCAGTGACCCGAGCGGGGGGGAGTTGTTC	CATSDPSGGELF
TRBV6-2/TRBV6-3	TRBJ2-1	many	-	TGTGCCAGCAGCCAACGACTATCTCCGATGGGGAATGAGCAGTTCTTC	CASSQRLSPMGNEQFF
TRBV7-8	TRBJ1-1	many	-	TGTGCCAGCAACGAACTGTCCGCTGAAGCTTTCTTT	CASNELSAEAFF
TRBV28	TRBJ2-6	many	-	TGTGCCAGCAGTTTATTGGCTCCCTCTGGGGCCAACGTCCTGACTTTC	CASSLLAPSGANVLTF
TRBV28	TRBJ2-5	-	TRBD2	TGTGCCAGCACCTTTGGACCGGGACTAGAGGCTAAGACCCAGTACTTC	CASTFGPGLEAKTQYF
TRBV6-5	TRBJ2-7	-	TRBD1	TGTGCCAGCAGTCCAGGGACAGGGGCTGGCGAGCAGTACTTC	CASSPGTGAGEQYF